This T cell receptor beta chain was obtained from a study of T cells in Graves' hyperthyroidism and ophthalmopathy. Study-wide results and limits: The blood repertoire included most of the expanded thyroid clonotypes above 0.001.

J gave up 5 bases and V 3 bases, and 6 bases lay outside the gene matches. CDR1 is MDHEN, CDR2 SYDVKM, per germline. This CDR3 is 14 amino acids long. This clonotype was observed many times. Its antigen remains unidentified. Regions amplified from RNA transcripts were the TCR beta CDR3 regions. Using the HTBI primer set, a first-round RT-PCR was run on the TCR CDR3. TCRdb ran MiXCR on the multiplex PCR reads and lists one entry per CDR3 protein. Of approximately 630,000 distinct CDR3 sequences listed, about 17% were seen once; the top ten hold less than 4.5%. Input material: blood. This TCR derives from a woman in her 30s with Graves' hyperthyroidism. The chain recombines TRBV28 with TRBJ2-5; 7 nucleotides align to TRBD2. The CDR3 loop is CASSFGGSVETQYF. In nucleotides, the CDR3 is TGTGCCAGCAGTTTCGGCGGGAGCGTCGAGACCCAGTACTTC. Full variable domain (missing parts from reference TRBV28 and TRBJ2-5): DVKVTQSSRYLVKRTGEKVFLECVQDMDHENMFWYRQDPGLGLRLIYFSYDVKMKEKGDIPEGYSVSREKKERFSLILESASTNQTSMYLCASSFGGSVETQYFGPGTRLLVL.